This paragraph covers one T cell receptor (beta chain) sequence. Profiling relied on immunoSEQ multiplex PCR, and the TCRdb table lists in-frame clones only, not all of them. This table holds about 70,000 clones, approximately 94% found once. This sample is part of a study of T cell changes during pregnancy in multiple sclerosis. Germline CDR1 reads SQVTM; CDR2 reads ANQGSEA. The trim removed 4 bases at V and 10 bases at J, leaving 12 bases unmatched. The CDR3 runs 15 residues. This TCR came from a female donor with multiple sclerosis, enrolled in a pregnancy study. J is TRBJ1-4 and V is TRBV29-1, with TRBD1 matching 10 bases. The sample consisted of peripheral blood, taken in the third trimester of pregnancy. The CDR3 coding sequence is TGCAGCGTTGCTCCCGTGACAGGGGGCTCGGGAAAACTGTTTTTT. This gives the protein CSVAPVTGGSGKLFF.